This entry lists 32 T cell receptor beta chains sequenced from one sample in a study of regulatory T cells in long-lasting Graves disease. Regarding time point: newly diagnosed GD, antithyroid drugs for less than 3 months. With RNA extracted from PBMCs as input, the TCR library was made. HTBI primers from iRepertoire and Arm-PCR of CDR3 regions yielded the TCR beta libraries. TCRdb re-called the multiplex PCR reads with MiXCR, one entry per CDR3 protein. Here the sample spans a few hundred thousand distinct CDR3 sequences, roughly 12% being singletons. This sample also belongs to another study, concerning T cells in Graves' hyperthyroidism and ophthalmopathy.

The source material was peripheral blood mononuclear cells (PBMCs), sampled at new diagnosis, from a patient treated with antithyroid drugs. Source of these receptors: a woman in her late teens or twenties with Graves disease.

The sample holds many counts of this clonotype. V usage is TRBV11-1 and J usage is TRBJ1-1, with a possible D match to TRBD1 (6 bases). Germline loops: CDR1 SGHAT, CDR2 FQDESV (reference sequence). This CDR3 has 12 amino acids. Between the trimmed V and J ends, which lost 5 bases and 7 bases, there was a span of 11 bases. The CDR3 sequence is CASSGQLGEAFF. The CDR3 nucleotides are TGTGCCAGCAGCGGACAGTTAGGTGAAGCTTTCTTT.

This clonotype was recorded only once. This chain links TRBV6-1 with TRBJ2-4, with unresolved D. In germline, CDR1 is MNHNS, CDR2 SASEGT. Between the trimmed V and J ends, which lost 1 base and 1 base, there was a span of 11 bases. This CDR3 is built from 16 residues. The CDR3 sequence is CASSEVQPWAKNIQYF. For the CDR3, the DNA is TGTGCCAGCAGTGAAGTCCAGCCCTGGGCCAAAAACATTCAGTACTTC.

The rearrangement links TRBV20-1 to TRBJ1-5; a possible D gene is TRBD1 (5 bases). Germline V gene lookup returns CDR1 DFQATT and CDR2 SNEGSKA (reference sequence). The CDR3 is 15 residues long. Trimming stripped 5 bases from V and 1 base from J, with 15 bases between. For the CDR3, the DNA is TGCAGTGCTGGCTCCGGGGAGGGGAGCAATCAGCCCCAGCATTTT. It yields the protein CSAGSGEGSNQPQHF.

CDR3 coding DNA: TGTGCCAGCAGCTTAGAAGTACCACCGGCCGGGGAGCTGTTTTTT. Residues: CASSLEVPPAGELFF. The chain employs TRBV7-8 and TRBJ2-2; D unresolved. The CDR3 is made up of 15 amino acids. Looked up from germline, CDR1 is SGHVS and CDR2 is FQNEAQ. V was pared by 1 base and J by 6 bases, with 12 bases between.

There are a few counts of this clonotype. The genes are TRBV19 and TRBJ1-3; tentative D call: TRBD1 (6 bases). The V end was cut by 6 bases, the J end by 3 bases, with 9 bases between. The CDR3 consists of 13 residues. Germline CDR1 and CDR2: LNHDA and SQIVND (reference sequence). The DNA of the CDR3 is TGTGCCAGTAGACAGGGTGGTGGAAACACCATATATTTT. The encoded protein is CASRQGGGNTIYF.

This clonotype came up many times. The gene calls are TRBV6-5 and TRBJ2-3, with 10 positions matching TRBD1. CDR1 is MNHEY and CDR2 is SVGAGI in the germline V gene. This CDR3 has 15 amino acids. J gave up 5 bases and V 3 bases, and 5 bases lay outside the gene matches. CDR3 bases: TGTGCCAGCAGTTATGTCGGACAGGGGGGAGATACGCAGTATTTT. It yields the protein CASSYVGQGGDTQYF.

This clonotype came up many times. The CDR3 loop is CASSPLAGNPDTQYF. The DNA of the CDR3 is TGTGCCAGCAGTCCACTAGCGGGTAATCCAGATACGCAGTATTTT. This chain uses TRBV12-3 or TRBV12-4 with TRBJ2-3; 9 bases align to TRBD2. The CDR3 spans 15 residues. V trimming: 5 bases; J trimming: 4 bases; junction bases outside the gene matches: 7.

Ten or more counts support this clonotype. The chain combines TRBV10-1 with TRBJ2-2; D possibly matches TRBD1 or TRBD2 (7 bases each). V was pared by 5 bases and J by 2 bases, with 15 bases between. This CDR3 contains 16 residues. The germline gives CDR1 WNHNN, CDR2 SYGVQD (reference sequence). The CDR3 DNA sequence: TGCGCCAGCAGTAGGGGGCCGGGAGGCAACACCGGGGAGCTGTTTTTT. This gives the protein CASSRGPGGNTGELFF.

The chain employs TRBV12-3 or TRBV12-4 and TRBJ2-7; D is ambiguous. V was clipped by 1 base and J by 3 bases, with 13 bases between them. The CDR3 has 15 amino acids. The CDR3 protein is CASSLEGHNRYEQYV. The CDR3 DNA sequence: TGTGCCAGCAGTTTAGAGGGTCATAATCGCTACGAGCAGTACGTC.

The chain couples TRBV11-2 to TRBJ2-1; unclear D gene. Germline-derived CDR1 and CDR2 are SGHAT and FQNNGV. CDR3 length equals 16 residues. The germline V and J ends were trimmed by 6 bases and 4 bases, with 19 bases remaining between them. The CDR3 DNA is TGTGCCAGCAGTTACCCTCAGGACCCTCATTACAATGAGCAGTTCTTC. As protein: CASSYPQDPHYNEQFF. Looking up the rest from reference TRBV11-2 and TRBJ2-1 gives the full variable domain: EAGVAQSPRYKIIEKRQSVAFWCNPISGHATLYWYQQILGQGPKLLIQFQNNGVVDDSQLPKDRFSAERLKGVDSTLKIQPAKLEDSAVYLCASSYPQDPHYNEQFFGPGTRLTVL.

CDR3 sequence: CASRTGRDTQYF. Written as DNA, the CDR3 is TGCGCCAGCCGGACAGGGCGGGATACGCAGTATTTT. The chain uses TRBV5-1 and TRBJ2-3, with TRBD1 matching over 8 bases. The germline V gene has CDR1 SGHRS and CDR2 YFSETQ. The ends lost 7 bases at V and 6 bases at J; junction bases unmatched: 4. The CDR3 has 12 residues.

About this clonotype itself: A much larger clone lies a single base off, so this may be a read error. This chain uses TRBV6-2 or TRBV6-3 with TRBJ2-5; maybe TRBD2 (5 bases). CDR1 MNHEY and CDR2 SVGEGT come from the germline V gene. The CDR3 spans 13 residues. This CDR3 reads CARSYEGRETQYF. DNA for the CDR3: TGTGCCCGCAGTTACGAGGGTCGAGAGACCCAGTACTTC.

The chain uses TRBV19 and TRBJ1-2; maybe TRBD1 (5 bases). Germline V CDR1 and CDR2: LNHDA, SQIVND (reference sequence). This CDR3 is built from 15 residues. With 6 bases removed from V and 4 bases from J, the gap between germline ends came to 18 bases. The CDR3 spells CASRMSWDLAYGYTF. The CDR3 nucleotides read TGTGCCAGTAGGATGAGTTGGGACCTTGCCTATGGCTACACCTTC.

The V call is TRBV29-1, the J call TRBJ1-1, with D hard to call. Germline V gives CDR1 SQVTM, CDR2 ANQGSEA. The CDR3 spans 14 residues. V lost 3 bases and J 3 bases, leaving 14 bases between the germline ends. The DNA for the CDR3 is TGCAGCGTTGAGTACAGAAAAGGATACACTGAAGCTTTCTTT. It is translated as CSVEYRKGYTEAFF.

In its sample, this clonotype was seen many times. The V gene is TRBV12-3 or TRBV12-4, the J gene TRBJ1-5; possible D gene TRBD1, 5 bases. The CDR3 consists of 15 residues. V was pared by 6 bases and J by 0 bases, with 12 bases between. The CDR3 DNA is TGTGCCAGCAGCTCGGACATAAATAGCAATCAGCCCCAGCATTTT. Translating it yields CASSSDINSNQPQHF.

Many counts were recorded for this clonotype. The chain uses TRBV3-1 and TRBJ1-2; TRBD1 matches at 9 bases. The CDR3 sequence is 16 residues long. Trimming at V came to 4 bases and at J to 4 bases, leaving 10 bases not matched to a gene. Germline V gives CDR1 LGHDT, CDR2 YNNKEL (reference sequence). The CDR3 sequence: CASSLGNRGPFYGYTF. CDR3 in DNA: TGTGCCAGCAGCCTCGGCAACAGGGGGCCATTCTATGGCTACACCTTC. The full variable domain, completed using reference TRBV3-1 and TRBJ1-2, is DTAVSQTPKYLVTQMGNDKSIKCEQNLGHDTMYWYKQDSKKFLKIMFSYNNKELIINETVPNRFSPKSPDKAHLNLHINSLELGDSAVYFCASSLGNRGPFYGYTFGSGTRLTVV.

This clonotype was recorded a few times. J is TRBJ1-5 and V is TRBV27, with unresolved D. The ends were cut back, 5 bases at V and 6 bases at J, with 11 bases in the middle. The V gene's germline CDR1 is MNHEY and CDR2 SMNVEV (reference sequence). This CDR3 is built from 13 residues. CDR3: CASSELRSQPQHF. The CDR3 DNA follows: TGTGCCAGCAGTGAATTGAGGAGTCAGCCCCAGCATTTT.

Details on this clonotype: Since a far larger clone is one base different, this is likely a read error. The chain recombines TRBV7-9 with TRBJ2-3; TRBD2 agrees at 13 bases. The CDR3 is 16 residues long. V lost 5 bases and J lost 1; bases outside the gene matches: 3. Germline-derived CDR1 and CDR2 are SEHNR and FQNEAQ (reference sequence). The CDR3 reads CASSNGLAGGTDTQYF. The CDR3 DNA follows: TGTGCCAGCAGCAACGGACTAGCGGGGGGCACAGATACGCAGTATTTT.

Many counts were recorded for this clonotype. The V gene is TRBV2, the J gene TRBJ1-1; TRBD1 matches 10 bases. J gave up 5 bases and V 5 bases, and 8 bases lay outside the gene matches. This CDR3 contains 15 residues. Looked up from germline, CDR1 is SNHLY and CDR2 is FYNNEI. For the CDR3, the DNA is TGTGCCAGCAGTCCTCGGACAGGGGGGAAGACTGAAGCTTTCTTT. It yields the protein CASSPRTGGKTEAFF.

The chain couples TRBV27 to TRBJ1-2, with a tentative D call TRBD1 (5 bases). Germline-derived CDR1 and CDR2 are MNHEY and SMNVEV (reference sequence). Trimming took 0 bases from V and 6 from J, leaving 14 bases between them. This CDR3 is built from 15 residues. The CDR3 region is CASSLSIVSGHGYTF. CDR3 coding DNA: TGTGCCAGCAGTTTATCAATTGTATCGGGGCATGGCTACACCTTC.

This clonotype has ten or more counts. The chain links TRBV10-3 to TRBJ2-3; a possible D gene is TRBD2 (5 bases). With 9 bases removed from V and 6 bases from J, the gap between germline ends came to 16 bases. Germline V lookup: CDR1 ENHRY, CDR2 SYGVKD. CDR3 length: 13 residues. This CDR3 reads CAIREPMRDTQYF. For the CDR3, the DNA is TGTGCCATACGGGAACCGATGCGGGATACGCAGTATTTT.

With respect to this clonotype: A much bigger clone sits one base away, suggesting this may be a read error. This chain uses TRBV6-9 with TRBJ2-1; TRBD2 matches 7 bases. This CDR3 is 14 amino acids long. CDR1 and CDR2 (germline): MNHGY, SVAAGI. The CDR3 spells CPSSYSLAHNEQFF. The DNA of the CDR3 is TGTCCCAGCAGTTACTCACTAGCGCACAATGAGCAGTTCTTC.

This clonotype appeared many times. The rearrangement uses TRBV7-2 and TRBJ2-4; possibly TRBD1 for D (6 bases). Trimming shortened V by 0 bases and J by 0 bases, and 6 bases separated the two germline ends. CDR1 is SGHTA, CDR2 FQGNSA, per germline. This CDR3 has 15 residues. The CDR3 spells CASSLAGAAKNIQYF. DNA of the CDR3: TGTGCCAGCAGCTTAGCGGGGGCAGCCAAAAACATTCAGTACTTC.

This clonotype was recorded at least ten times. The gene calls are TRBV4-1 and TRBJ1-1, with D tentatively TRBD1 (5 bases). The CDR3 sequence is 13 residues long. Trimming removed 4 bases from V and 5 bases from J, with 11 bases in between. From germline, CDR1 is MGHRA and CDR2 YSYEKL. The CDR3 spells CASSLARGTEAFF. The DNA for the CDR3 is TGCGCCAGCAGCCTCGCAAGGGGAACTGAAGCTTTCTTT.

This clonotype was detected only a few times. CDR3 region: CASSNGQANPNTGELFF. DNA of the CDR3: TGTGCCAGCAGCAATGGACAGGCCAACCCGAACACCGGGGAGCTGTTTTTT. V is TRBV2 and J is TRBJ2-2; 7 positions agree with TRBD1. Trimming removed 6 bases from V and 0 bases from J; junction bases left unmatched: 10. Per the germline V gene, CDR1 is SNHLY and CDR2 is FYNNEI. The CDR3 loop spans 17 amino acids.

Details on this clonotype: Possible read error: a much larger clone is one base away. Written as DNA, the CDR3 is TGTACCAGCAGTTACGCCTCTTGGGGAAATGAGCAGTTCTTC. Protein product: CTSSYASWGNEQFF. The V and J genes are TRBV6-5 and TRBJ2-1; D not resolved. The CDR3 loop spans 14 amino acids. CDR1 MNHEY and CDR2 SVGAGI come from the germline V gene.

This clonotype was recorded at least ten times. The chain uses TRBV5-8 and TRBJ1-5, with D perhaps matching TRBD1 (5 bases). CDR3 length: 17 amino acids. With 4 bases removed from V and 1 base from J, the gap between germline ends came to 18 bases. CDR1 is SGHTS, CDR2 YDEGEE, per germline. The CDR3, as DNA: TGTGCCAGCAGCCCGGGACTCGCGGAGGGCAGCAATCAGCCCCAGCATTTT. Translation: CASSPGLAEGSNQPQHF.

This clonotype has at least ten counts. The V and J genes are TRBV7-9 and TRBJ2-5, with TRBD1 matching 11 bases. The germline CDR1 and CDR2 sequences are SEHNR and FQNEAQ (reference sequence). This CDR3 is built from 19 residues. Trimming cost V 5 bases and J 5 bases; bases outside gene matches: 19. The CDR3 DNA reads TGTGCCAGCAGCCCGTTAGCCGGCCGGACAGGGGGCGTTGTGGAGACCCAGTACTTC. Translation: CASSPLAGRTGGVVETQYF.

The gene calls are TRBV9 and TRBJ2-1, with unresolved D. The ends were cut back, 0 bases at V and 5 bases at J, with 6 bases in the middle. This CDR3 region has 13 residues. CDR1 is SGDLS, CDR2 YYNGEE, per germline. CDR3 residues: CASSVDEDNEQFF. CDR3 nucleotide sequence: TGTGCCAGCAGCGTAGATGAGGACAATGAGCAGTTCTTC.

This clonotype was detected ten times or more. A read error may be the cause here, since a much bigger clone is one base away. The V gene is TRBV7-2, the J gene TRBJ1-2; a weak D match, TRBD1 (6 bases). Per the germline V gene, CDR1 is SGHTA and CDR2 is FQGNSA. This CDR3 is 13 amino acids long. The V end was cut by 5 bases, the J end by 8 bases, with 15 bases between. The DNA of the CDR3 is TGTGCCAGCAGCCTCTCTGCCGGGGGCGGCTACACCTTC. Protein sequence: CASSLSAGGGYTF.

This clonotype appeared a few times. J is TRBJ2-2 and V is TRBV5-4; D is uncertain. The CDR3 spans 13 residues. The V gene lost 9 bases and the J gene lost 6 bases, with 15 bases spanning the gap. Germline CDR1 and CDR2: SGHNT and YYREEE (reference sequence). The CDR3 region has the DNA TGTGCCACCTCAGCCTCCGTTTCCGGGGAGCTGTTTTTT. It is translated as CATSASVSGELFF.

Regarding this clonotype: It may be a read error: a sequence one base away is much more abundant. The chain couples TRBV29-1 to TRBJ2-2, with D perhaps matching TRBD1 (5 bases). The CDR3 covers 13 residues. CDR1 SQVTM and CDR2 ANQGSEA come from the germline V gene. The CDR3 DNA follows: TGCAGCGTGCTGGACAAAAACACCGAGGAGCTGTTTTTT. Its protein product is CSVLDKNTEELFF.